What follows is one T cell receptor beta chain and its context. What it binds is not known. Sequencing used immunoSEQ multiplex PCR; TCRdb keeps in-frame clones, though not all of them. The table lists roughly 100,000 clones, 75% to 90% of them singletons. This sample stems from a study of T cell responses to AZD1222 COVID-19 vaccine. This CDR3 has 16 amino acids. General observations from the study: The study reported that nearly half of spike-specific TCRs target unmutated variant regions. Clonal diversity was possibly underestimated; the donors were predominantly white British and more often female. Sampled repertoires all dated from after the peak T cell response. Spike was spanned by vaccine-associated CD4 TCRs, which were dominant at 160-218 and 743-854.

The chain is built from TRBV21-1 and TRBJ1-5. TRBV21-1 is listed as a pseudogene. The sample in question was peripheral blood, obtained on day 0 of AZD1222 vaccination. The receptor was isolated from an adult in good health. In DNA form, the CDR3 reads TGTGCCAGCACCCCCGCGGTCACGGGGGGCAATCAGCCCCAGCATTTT. It yields the protein CASTPAVTGGNQPQHF.